This T cell receptor beta chain comes out of a study of blood T cell repertoires in COVID-19. About the research overall: Researchers got acute and convalescent COVID-19 samples from the United States, Italy and Spain. PBMCs, B-cell-depleted T cells, or T cells were the source of the cDNA or gDNA that made up the material.

The assay was immunoSEQ multiplex PCR, and TCRdb's table has in-frame clones only and misses some. There are approximately 46,000 clones in the sample; about 90% occur only once, and 2.5% to 3.5% lies in the top ten. The V and J ends lost 6 bases and 0 bases respectively, with 6 bases between them. The CDR3 extends over 12 amino acids. Germline CDR1 and CDR2: MNHEY and SVGAGI. J is TRBJ2-7 and V is TRBV6-5, with D maybe TRBD2 (5 bases). What was sequenced was peripheral blood. This TCR was sampled from a man aged 45-60 years with active COVID-19. The CDR3 DNA reads TGTGCCAGCAGACGGGACTCCTACGAGCAGTACTTC. This translates into CASRRDSYEQYF.